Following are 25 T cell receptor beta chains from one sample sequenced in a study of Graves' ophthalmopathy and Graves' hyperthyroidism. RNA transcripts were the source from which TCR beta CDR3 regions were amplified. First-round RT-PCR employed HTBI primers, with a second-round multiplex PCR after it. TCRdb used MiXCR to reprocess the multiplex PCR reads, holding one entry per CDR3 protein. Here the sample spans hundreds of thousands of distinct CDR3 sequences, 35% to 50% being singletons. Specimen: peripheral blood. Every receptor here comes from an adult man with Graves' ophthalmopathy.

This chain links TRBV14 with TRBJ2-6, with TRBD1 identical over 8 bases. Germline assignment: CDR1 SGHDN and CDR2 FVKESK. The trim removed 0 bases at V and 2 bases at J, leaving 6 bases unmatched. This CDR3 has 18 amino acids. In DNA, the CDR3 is TGTGCCAGCAGCCAAGATCCAGGGGGCGAGGCTGGGGCCAACGTCCTGACTTTC. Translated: CASSQDPGGEAGANVLTF.

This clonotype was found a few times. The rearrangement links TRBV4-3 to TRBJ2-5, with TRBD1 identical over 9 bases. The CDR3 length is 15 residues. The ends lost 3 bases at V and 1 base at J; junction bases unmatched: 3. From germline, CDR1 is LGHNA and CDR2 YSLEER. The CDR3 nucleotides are TGCGCCAGCAGCCATCACAGGGGGCCCCAAGAGACCCAGTACTTC. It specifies CASSHHRGPQETQYF.

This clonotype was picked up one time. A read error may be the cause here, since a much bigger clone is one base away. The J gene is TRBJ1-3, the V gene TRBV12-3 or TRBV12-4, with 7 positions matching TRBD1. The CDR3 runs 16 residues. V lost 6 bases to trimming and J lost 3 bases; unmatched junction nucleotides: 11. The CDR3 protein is CASRRPTGTIGNTIYF. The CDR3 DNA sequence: TGTGCCAGCAGGCGACCGACAGGGACCATTGGAAACACCATATATTTT.

CDR3 in DNA: TGTGCCTGGAGTGAAAACCGAGAGCCCCAGCATTTT. It yields the protein CAWSENREPQHF. The rearrangement links TRBV25-1 to TRBJ1-5, with D uncertain. This CDR3 comprises 12 residues. V was trimmed by 11 bases and J by 8 bases, leaving 16 bases between them. The V gene's germline CDR1 is MGHDK and CDR2 SYGVNS.

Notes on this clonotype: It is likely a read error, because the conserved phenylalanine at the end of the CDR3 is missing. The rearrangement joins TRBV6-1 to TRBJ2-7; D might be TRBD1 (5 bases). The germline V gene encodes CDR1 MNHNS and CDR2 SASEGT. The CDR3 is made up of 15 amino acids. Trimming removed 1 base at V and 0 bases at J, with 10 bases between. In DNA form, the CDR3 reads TGTGCCAGCAGTGAAGGGCAGGGAATCTCCTACGAGCAGTACCTC. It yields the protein CASSEGQGISYEQYL.

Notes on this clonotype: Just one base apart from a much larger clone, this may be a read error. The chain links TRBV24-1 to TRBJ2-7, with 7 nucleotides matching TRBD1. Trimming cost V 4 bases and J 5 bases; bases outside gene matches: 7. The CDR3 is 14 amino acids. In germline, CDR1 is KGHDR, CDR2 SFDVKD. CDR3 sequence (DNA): TGTGCCACCAGTGACTCACGACAGGGCGACGAGCAGTACTTC. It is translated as CATSDSRQGDEQYF.

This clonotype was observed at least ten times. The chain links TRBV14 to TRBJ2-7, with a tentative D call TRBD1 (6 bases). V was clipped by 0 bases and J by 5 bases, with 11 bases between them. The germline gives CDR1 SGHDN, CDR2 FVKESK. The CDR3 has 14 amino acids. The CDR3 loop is CASSQDRDTDEQYF. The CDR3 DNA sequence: TGTGCCAGCAGCCAAGATCGGGACACCGACGAGCAGTACTTC.

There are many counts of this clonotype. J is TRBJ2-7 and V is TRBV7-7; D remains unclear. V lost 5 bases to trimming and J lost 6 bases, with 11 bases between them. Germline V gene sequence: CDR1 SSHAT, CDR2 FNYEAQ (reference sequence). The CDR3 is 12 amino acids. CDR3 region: CASSALMGEQYF. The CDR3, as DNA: TGTGCCAGCAGCGCCCTCATGGGCGAGCAGTACTTC.

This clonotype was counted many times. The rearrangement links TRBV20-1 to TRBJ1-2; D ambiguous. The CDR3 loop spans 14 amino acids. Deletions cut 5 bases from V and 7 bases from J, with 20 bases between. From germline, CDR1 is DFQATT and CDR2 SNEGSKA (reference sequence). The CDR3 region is CSAVPGPVSGGYTF. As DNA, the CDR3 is TGCAGTGCTGTACCGGGCCCCGTGTCCGGTGGCTACACCTTC.

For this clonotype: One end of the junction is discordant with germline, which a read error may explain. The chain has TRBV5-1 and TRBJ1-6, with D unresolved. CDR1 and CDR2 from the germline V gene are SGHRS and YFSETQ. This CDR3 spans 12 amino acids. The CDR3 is CASSLEDSPPHF. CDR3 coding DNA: TGCGCCAGCAGCTTGGAAGATTCACCCCCCCACTTT.

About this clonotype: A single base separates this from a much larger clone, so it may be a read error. The CDR3 nucleotides read TGTGCCACCAGTGAGTTGTCGGACCAAAACTCCTACGAGCAGTACTTC. This codes for CATSELSDQNSYEQYF. The chain employs TRBV10-3 and TRBJ2-7; D unresolved. This CDR3 spans 16 amino acids. Germline V lookup: CDR1 ENHRY, CDR2 SYGVKD.

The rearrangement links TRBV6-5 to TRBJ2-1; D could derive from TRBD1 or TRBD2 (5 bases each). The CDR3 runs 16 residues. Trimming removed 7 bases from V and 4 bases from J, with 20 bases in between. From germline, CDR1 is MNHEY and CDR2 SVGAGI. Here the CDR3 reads CASMGLGTNHYNEQFF. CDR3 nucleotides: TGTGCCAGCATGGGGTTAGGGACCAACCATTACAATGAGCAGTTCTTC.

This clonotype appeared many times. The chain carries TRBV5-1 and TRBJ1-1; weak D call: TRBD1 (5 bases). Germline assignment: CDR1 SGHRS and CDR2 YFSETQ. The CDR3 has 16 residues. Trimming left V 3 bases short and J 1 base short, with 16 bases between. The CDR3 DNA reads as TGCGCCAGCAGCTCCATGACAGTAGGACCGAACACTGAAGCTTTCTTT. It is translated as CASSSMTVGPNTEAFF.

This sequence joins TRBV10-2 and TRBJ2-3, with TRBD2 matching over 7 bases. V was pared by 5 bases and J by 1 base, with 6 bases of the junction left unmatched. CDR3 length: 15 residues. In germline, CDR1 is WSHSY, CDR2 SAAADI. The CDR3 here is CASSFPRGGTDTQYF. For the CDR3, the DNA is TGCGCCAGCAGTTTTCCCCGGGGGGGCACAGATACGCAGTATTTT.

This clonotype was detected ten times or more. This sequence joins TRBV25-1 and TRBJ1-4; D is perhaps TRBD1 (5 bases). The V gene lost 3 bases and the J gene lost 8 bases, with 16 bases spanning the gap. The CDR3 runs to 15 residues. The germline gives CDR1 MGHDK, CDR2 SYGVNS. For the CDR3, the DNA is TGTGCCAGCAGTGAGGGGCGAAGGGACGGAGAAAAACTGTTTTTT. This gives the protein CASSEGRRDGEKLFF.

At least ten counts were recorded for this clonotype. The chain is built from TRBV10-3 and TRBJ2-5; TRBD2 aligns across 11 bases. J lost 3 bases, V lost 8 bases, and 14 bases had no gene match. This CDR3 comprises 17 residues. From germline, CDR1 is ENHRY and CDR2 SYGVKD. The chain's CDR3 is CAIASGGIVGGEETQYF. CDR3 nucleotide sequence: TGTGCCATCGCTAGCGGGGGGATTGTTGGCGGCGAAGAGACCCAGTACTTC.

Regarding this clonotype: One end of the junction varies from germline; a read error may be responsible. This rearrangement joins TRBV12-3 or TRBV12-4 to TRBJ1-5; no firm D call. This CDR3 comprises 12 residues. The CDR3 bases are TGTGCCAGTACCCAGCTAGGTCAGTCCCAGCATTTT. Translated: CASTQLGQSQHF.

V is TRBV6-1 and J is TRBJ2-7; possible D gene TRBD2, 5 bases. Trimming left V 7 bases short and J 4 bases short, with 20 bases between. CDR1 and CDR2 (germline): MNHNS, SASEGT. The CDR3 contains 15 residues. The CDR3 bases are TGTGCCAGCATGGACCTCGGGGTAACCTTGTACGAGCAGTACTTC. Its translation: CASMDLGVTLYEQYF.

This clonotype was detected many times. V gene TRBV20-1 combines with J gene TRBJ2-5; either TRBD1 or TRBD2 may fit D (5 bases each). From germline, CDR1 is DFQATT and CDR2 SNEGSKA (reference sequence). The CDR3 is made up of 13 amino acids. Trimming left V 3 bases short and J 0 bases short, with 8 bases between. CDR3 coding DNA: TGCAGTGCTAGGGGGCGGGACCAAGAGACCCAGTACTTC. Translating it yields CSARGRDQETQYF.

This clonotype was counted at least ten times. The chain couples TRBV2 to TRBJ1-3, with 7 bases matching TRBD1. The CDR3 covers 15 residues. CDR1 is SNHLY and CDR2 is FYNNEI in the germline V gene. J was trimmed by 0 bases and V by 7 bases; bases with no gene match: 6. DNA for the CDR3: TGTGCCAGCACAGGGGGAACAGCCTCTGGAAACACCATATATTTT. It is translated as CASTGGTASGNTIYF.

The CDR3 DNA reads as TGTGCCAGCAGTACCGGGACAGGGGGCGCGACCCAGTACTTC. This sequence encodes CASSTGTGGATQYF. The V gene is TRBV2, the J gene TRBJ2-5, with 12 bases aligning to TRBD1. The V gene end was trimmed by 5 bases and the J gene end by 7 bases; junction bases not matched to a gene: 5. There are 14 residues in the CDR3. Per the germline V gene, CDR1 is SNHLY and CDR2 is FYNNEI.

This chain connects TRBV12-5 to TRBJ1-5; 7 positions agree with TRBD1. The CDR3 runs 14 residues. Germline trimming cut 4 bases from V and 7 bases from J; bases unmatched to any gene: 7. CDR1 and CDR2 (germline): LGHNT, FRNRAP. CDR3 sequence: CASGYTGVGQPQHF. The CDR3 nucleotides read TGTGCTAGTGGTTATACAGGGGTCGGACAGCCCCAGCATTTT.

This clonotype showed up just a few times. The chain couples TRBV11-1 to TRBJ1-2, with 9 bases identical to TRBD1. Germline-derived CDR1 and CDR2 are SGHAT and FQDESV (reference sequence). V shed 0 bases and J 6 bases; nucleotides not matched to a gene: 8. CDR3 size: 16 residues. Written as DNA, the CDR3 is TGTGCCAGCAGCTTAGCTGGGGACAGGGTCCCTGATGGCTACACCTTC. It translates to CASSLAGDRVPDGYTF.

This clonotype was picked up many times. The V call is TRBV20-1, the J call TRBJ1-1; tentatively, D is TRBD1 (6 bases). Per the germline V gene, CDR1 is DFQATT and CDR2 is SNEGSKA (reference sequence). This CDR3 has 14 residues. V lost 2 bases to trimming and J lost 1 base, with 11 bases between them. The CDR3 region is CSARSSQGNTEAFF. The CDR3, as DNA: TGCAGTGCTAGATCCTCACAGGGGAACACTGAAGCTTTCTTT.

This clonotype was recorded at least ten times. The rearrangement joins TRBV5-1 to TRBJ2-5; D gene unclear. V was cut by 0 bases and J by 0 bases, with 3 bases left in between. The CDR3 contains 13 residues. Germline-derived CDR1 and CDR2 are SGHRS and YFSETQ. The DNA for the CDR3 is TGCGCCAGCAGCTTGGGGGACCAAGAGACCCAGTACTTC. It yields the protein CASSLGDQETQYF.